The 15 T cell receptor beta chains presented below share a single source sample, sequenced in a study of post-analysis software for immune sequencing data. Whole-study findings and limits: Patients used four to six TRBV segments, including TRBV5-6, TRBV5-1 and TRBV20-1, more often than controls.

The antigens of these receptors remain unknown. cDNA libraries of TCR beta carried unique molecular identifiers. TCRdb fed the PCR reads into MiXCR, producing one record per CDR3 protein. The table lists 150,000 to 200,000 distinct CDR3 sequences, 30% of them singletons. Sequencing input: blood. All receptors derive from a girl between 5 and 17 years old with multiple sclerosis.

Concerning this clonotype: This may be a read error: a much more frequent sequence differs by one nucleotide. The rearrangement joins TRBV12-3 or TRBV12-4 to TRBJ1-6; the match to TRBD1 covers 9 bases. The CDR3 length is 15 residues. In DNA, the CDR3 is TGTGTCAGCAGGCATGACGTGGGACAGGGATCACCCCTCCACTTT. It encodes CVSRHDVGQGSPLHF.

This clonotype was seen many times. The CDR3 bases are TGTGCCAGCAGCCCCGGCCCTATTCAGTACTTC. Amino acids: CASSPGPIQYF. The rearrangement links TRBV12-3 or TRBV12-4 to TRBJ2-4, with D unresolved. The CDR3 runs 11 residues. V was trimmed by 6 bases and J by 10 bases, leaving 10 bases between them.

This clonotype was seen a handful of times. The genes are TRBV3-1 and TRBJ2-1; 7 bases align to TRBD2. CDR1 is LGHDT and CDR2 is YNNKEL in the germline V gene (reference sequence). The CDR3 consists of 14 residues. V dropped 4 bases and J dropped 8; count of bases not matched to a gene: 8. In DNA, the CDR3 is TGTGCCAGCAGCCCTCTGCGGGAGTGGGATGAGCAGTTCTTC. This gives the protein CASSPLREWDEQFF.

The rearrangement uses TRBV3-1 and TRBJ2-1, with D possibly matching TRBD2 (5 bases). V lost 3 bases to trimming and J lost 0 bases, with 15 bases between them. In germline, CDR1 is LGHDT, CDR2 YNNKEL (reference sequence). The CDR3 sequence is 17 residues long. The chain's CDR3 is CASSQNYGMSSYNEQFF. The CDR3 DNA follows: TGTGCCAGCAGCCAGAACTACGGGATGAGCTCCTACAATGAGCAGTTCTTC.

This clonotype was observed at least ten times. This chain links TRBV6-2 or TRBV6-3 with TRBJ2-5; TRBD2 is a possible D gene (6 bases). The V and J ends lost 9 bases and 4 bases respectively, with 21 bases between them. This CDR3 has 15 amino acids. The germline V gene has CDR1 MNHEY and CDR2 SVGEGT. The CDR3 bases are TGTGCCAGTGATAGCGGTTCGCTTAGTATAGAGACCCAGTACTTC. Translated: CASDSGSLSIETQYF.

This clonotype was seen ten or more times. The V and J genes are TRBV7-2 and TRBJ2-7; 10 bases map to TRBD2. CDR3 size: 15 residues. V dropped 5 bases and J dropped 5; count of bases not matched to a gene: 9. Germline loops: CDR1 SGHTA, CDR2 FQGNSA. The CDR3 loop reads CASSPPASGSHEQYF. The CDR3 DNA reads TGTGCCAGCAGCCCCCCGGCTAGCGGGAGCCACGAGCAGTACTTC.

The gene calls are TRBV20-1 and TRBJ1-2; a possible D gene is TRBD1 (6 bases). V shed 7 bases and J shed 6 bases, with 18 bases lying between them. Germline CDR1 reads DFQATT; CDR2 reads SNEGSKA (reference sequence). The CDR3 length is 13 residues. CDR3 sequence (DNA): TGCAGTGTCAGAGCCCGACAGGTCCATGGCTACACCTTC. This gives the protein CSVRARQVHGYTF.

The rearrangement joins TRBV29-1 to TRBJ1-6; 7 bases line up with TRBD1. Germline CDR1 is SQVTM and CDR2 is ANQGSEA. The CDR3 has 14 residues. Trimming removed 8 bases from V and 9 bases from J; junction bases left unmatched: 13. The CDR3: CSPAGTVRGSPLHF. CDR3 DNA sequence: TGCAGCCCGGCCGGGACAGTAAGAGGTTCACCCCTCCACTTT.

Concerning this clonotype: Mismatch with germline at one junction end may stem from a read error. The chain recombines TRBV20-1 with TRBJ1-5; 8 positions match TRBD1. The CDR3 contains 15 residues. Germline V gives CDR1 DFQATT, CDR2 SNEGSKA (reference sequence). The CDR3 DNA is TGCAGTGCCAGAGTAGGACAGGGTGAAGCTCAGCCCCAGCATTTT. This encodes CSARVGQGEAQPQHF.

This chain joins TRBV20-1 and TRBJ2-7; the D is unclear. Germline CDR1 is DFQATT and CDR2 is SNEGSKA (reference sequence). V shed 0 bases and J shed 4 bases, with 7 bases lying between them. This CDR3 comprises 12 residues. The DNA for the CDR3 is TGCAGTGCTAGAGAAGGCCCTTACGAGCAGTACTTC. This gives the protein CSAREGPYEQYF.

Worth noting for this clonotype: A read error is possible here, since a much larger clone lies one base away. The chain is built from TRBV20-1 and TRBJ2-3; possibly TRBD2 for D (6 bases). Trimming stripped 6 bases from V and 8 bases from J, with 21 bases between. CDR1 and CDR2 from the germline V gene are DFQATT and SNEGSKA (reference sequence). This CDR3 has 14 residues. CDR3 DNA: TGCAGTGCCGTCTGGGGGGTTTTGCCAGGTACGCAGTATTTT. It specifies CSAVWGVLPGTQYF.

The chain couples TRBV20-1 to TRBJ1-5; D is unclear. Germline lookup yields CDR1 DFQATT and CDR2 SNEGSKA (reference sequence). The CDR3 spans 13 residues. Trimming shortened V by 6 bases and J by 7 bases, and 16 bases separated the two germline ends. CDR3 amino acids: CSANREIGQPQHF. The CDR3 region has the DNA TGCAGTGCCAATAGGGAGATCGGCCAGCCCCAGCATTTT.

V gene TRBV7-9 combines with J gene TRBJ1-5; 10 bases agree with TRBD1. Looked up from germline, CDR1 is SEHNR and CDR2 is FQNEAQ (reference sequence). The junction had 4 bases not matched to a gene; V was cut back by 5 bases and J by 6 bases. This CDR3 has 14 residues. The chain's CDR3 is CASSRQGASQPQHF. CDR3 DNA: TGTGCCAGCAGCCGACAGGGGGCTAGTCAGCCCCAGCATTTT.

This chain's CDR3 is CASSYERRGYGYTF. For the CDR3, the DNA is TGTGCCAGCAGCTACGAACGGCGTGGCTATGGCTACACCTTC. The rearrangement joins TRBV7-3 to TRBJ1-2, with D uncertain. CDR1 and CDR2 from the germline V gene are SGHTA and FQGTGA. Trimming cost V 4 bases and J 4 bases, with 13 bases left between them. The CDR3 consists of 14 residues.

The V and J genes are TRBV3-1 and TRBJ1-5; a possible D gene is TRBD1 (6 bases). The V end was cut by 1 base, the J end by 5 bases, with 9 bases between. This CDR3 contains 14 residues. CDR1 is LGHDT and CDR2 is YNNKEL in the germline V gene (reference sequence). The CDR3 DNA follows: TGTGCCAGCAGCCAAGGGGGGGCAGATCAGCCCCAGCATTTT. Translating gives CASSQGGADQPQHF.